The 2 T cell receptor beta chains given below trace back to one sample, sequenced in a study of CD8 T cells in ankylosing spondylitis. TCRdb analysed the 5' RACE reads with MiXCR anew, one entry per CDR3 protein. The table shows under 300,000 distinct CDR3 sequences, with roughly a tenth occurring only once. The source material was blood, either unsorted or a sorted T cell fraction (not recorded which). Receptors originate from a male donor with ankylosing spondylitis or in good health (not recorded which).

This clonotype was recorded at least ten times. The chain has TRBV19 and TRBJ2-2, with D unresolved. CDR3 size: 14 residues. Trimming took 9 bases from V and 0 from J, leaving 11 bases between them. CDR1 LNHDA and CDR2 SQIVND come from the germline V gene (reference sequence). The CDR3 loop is CASQWGTNTGELFF. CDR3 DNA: TGTGCCAGCCAGTGGGGAACGAACACCGGGGAGCTGTTTTTT.

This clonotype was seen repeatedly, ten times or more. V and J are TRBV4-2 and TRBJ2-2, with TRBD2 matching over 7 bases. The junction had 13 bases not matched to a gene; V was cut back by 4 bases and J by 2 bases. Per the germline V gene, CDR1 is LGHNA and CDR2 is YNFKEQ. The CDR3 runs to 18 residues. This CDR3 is CASSPHPLADPNTGELFF. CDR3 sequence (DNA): TGTGCCAGCAGCCCCCACCCCCTAGCGGACCCAAACACCGGGGAGCTGTTTTTT.